Shown below are 8 T cell receptor beta chains from a single sample sequenced in a study of breast tumors, draining lymph nodes, adjacent tissues. TCRdb passed the multiplex PCR reads through MiXCR, listing each CDR3 protein once. The repertoire holds about 14,000 distinct CDR3 sequences, with 55% to 60% as singletons. Sequencing was done on a sample of tumor-adjacent breast tissue. The origin of the receptors is a female donor with breast cancer. Some clones in this sample may be carry-over from other donors' samples.

Ten or more counts support this clonotype. V usage is TRBV4-1 and J usage is TRBJ1-4, with unresolved D. The CDR3 has 16 residues. V was pared by 1 base and J by 8 bases, with 17 bases between. From germline, CDR1 is MGHRA and CDR2 YSYEKL. The CDR3 loop reads CASSQGTRGSGEKLFF. In DNA, the CDR3 is TGCGCCAGCAGCCAAGGCACCCGCGGGTCCGGGGAAAAACTGTTTTTT.

A note on this clonotype: The final CDR3 position lacks the conserved phenylalanine or tryptophan, pointing to a likely read error. Written as DNA, the CDR3 is TGTGCCAGCAGCCAACGCGGACAGTCCTTCCAAGAGACCCAGTACTCC. It encodes CASSQRGQSFQETQYS. The chain is built from TRBV14 and TRBJ2-5, with D tentatively TRBD1 (6 bases). Germline V gene data show CDR1 as SGHDN and CDR2 as FVKESK. The CDR3 consists of 16 residues. Trimming took 2 bases from V and 1 from J, leaving 14 bases between them.

The chain couples TRBV15 to TRBJ1-1; no clear D. The V gene lost 1 base and the J gene lost 6 bases, with 9 bases spanning the gap. CDR1 is LNHNV and CDR2 is YYDKDF in the germline V gene (reference sequence). The CDR3 extends over 13 amino acids. In nucleotides, the CDR3 is TGTGCCACCAGCAGAGTTCGGGTCGCTGAAGCTTTCTTT. This codes for CATSRVRVAEAFF.

V gene TRBV7-6 combines with J gene TRBJ2-7; D gene uncertain. Trimming cost V 2 bases and J 0 bases, with 14 bases left between them. Germline assignment: CDR1 SGHVS and CDR2 FNYEAQ. The CDR3 sequence is 16 residues long. The CDR3 here is CASSLLGDKASYEQYF. The CDR3 DNA is TGTGCCAGCAGCTTACTGGGCGACAAAGCCTCCTACGAGCAGTACTTC.

This clonotype was found many times. A much larger clone is a single base away; this may be a read error. The chain has TRBV12-5 and TRBJ1-2; D is perhaps TRBD1 (5 bases). This CDR3 has 15 residues. Between the trimmed V and J ends, which lost 3 bases and 2 bases, there was a span of 13 bases. The germline V gene has CDR1 LGHNT and CDR2 FRNRAP. CDR3 amino acids: CASGFVLGGNYGYTF. The CDR3 DNA sequence: TGTGCTAGTGGTTTCGTACTCGGGGGGAACTATGGCTACACCTTC.

The chain carries TRBV19 and TRBJ1-5, with D perhaps TRBD1 (5 bases). V lost 3 bases, J lost 3 bases, and 9 bases lay in between. The CDR3 runs 14 residues. Germline-derived CDR1 and CDR2 are LNHDA and SQIVND (reference sequence). The CDR3 bases are TGTGCCAGTAGTATGGCGGGGCCCAATCAGCCCCAGCATTTT. It codes for CASSMAGPNQPQHF.

This chain joins TRBV7-3 and TRBJ1-6; no definite D call. There are 15 residues in the CDR3. The V and J ends lost 1 base and 7 bases respectively, with 11 bases between them. From germline, CDR1 is SGHTA and CDR2 FQGTGA. The CDR3 reads CASSLRADSNSPLHF. For the CDR3, the DNA is TGTGCCAGCAGCTTAAGGGCAGATTCGAATTCACCCCTCCACTTT. The full variable domain, its missing parts supplied by reference TRBV7-3 and TRBJ1-6, is GAGVSQTPSNKVTEKGKYVELRCDPISGHTALYWYRQSLGQGPEFLIYFQGTGAADDSGLPNDRFFAVRPEGSVSTLKIQRTERGDSAVYLCASSLRADSNSPLHFGNGTRLTVT.

Notes on this clonotype: Without the conserved terminal phenylalanine or tryptophan, this CDR3 likely stems from a read error. The DNA is omitted, as the CDR3 cannot be located on it reliably, and the CDR3 follows TCRdb's listing. The chain couples TRBV30 to TRBJ1-5. The CDR3 sequence runs 17 residues, both termini included. CDR1 GTSNPN and CDR2 SVGIG come from the germline V gene (reference sequence). CDR3 amino acids: CAWSKGKDSSGNQPRHL.